The rows below give T cell receptor beta chains drawn from one sample of a study of cytomegalovirus exposure and HLA in healthy donors. Produced via immunoSEQ multiplex PCR; TCRdb's table is partial and in-frame only. The sample shows under 250,000 clones, roughly 81% of them seen only once. What was sequenced was PBMCs. The receptors were gathered from a woman between 25 and 40 years old in good health and CMV-seronegative. Each CDR3 is given with its conserved first and last residue. D genes are given only for firm matches. Size is stated for part of the rows, as once, few or many counts, or as a class when the clone is expanded.

d_gene	abundance	j_gene	v_gene	CDR3aa	CDR3nt
TRBD2	-	TRBJ2-1	TRBV11-3	CASSFSGAYNEQFF	TGTGCCAGCAGCTTCAGCGGGGCCTACAATGAGCAGTTCTTC
TRBD2	-	TRBJ2-2	TRBV4-2	CASSQDRALRGGPNTGELFF	TGTGCCAGCAGCCAAGATCGGGCGTTGCGGGGGGGACCGAACACCGGGGAGCTGTTTTTT
-	once	TRBJ2-1	TRBV7-7	CASSLGGPPGGYNEQFF	TGTGCCAGCAGCTTAGGTGGGCCCCCCGGGGGCTACAATGAGCAGTTCTTC
-	-	TRBJ1-4	TRBV2	CASSEAGLYNEKLFF	TGTGCCAGCAGTGAAGCGGGACTGTATAATGAAAAACTGTTTTTT
TRBD2	-	TRBJ2-1	TRBV14	CASSRWTSGSSNEQFF	TGTGCCAGCAGCCGGTGGACTAGCGGGAGTTCGAATGAGCAGTTCTTC
-	-	TRBJ2-3	TRBV10-3	CAIRTTGSTDTQYF	TGTGCCATCAGAACTACAGGGAGCACAGATACGCAGTATTTT
-	-	TRBJ2-1	TRBV7-8	CASSPNKRGGYEQFF	TGTGCCAGCAGCCCCAACAAGCGAGGGGGTTATGAGCAGTTCTTC
-	-	TRBJ1-1	TRBV7-2	CASSSVFVGAFF	TGTGCCAGCAGCTCTGTATTTGTCGGGGCTTTCTTT
-	-	TRBJ1-1	TRBV7-3	CASSPRGGRNTEAFF	TGTGCCAGCAGCCCCCGAGGAGGGAGGAACACTGAAGCTTTCTTT
-	few	TRBJ2-7	TRBV30	CAWSVLWEQYF	TGTGCCTGGAGTGTACTGTGGGAGCAGTACTTC
TRBD1	-	TRBJ1-5	TRBV28	CASSRTGGWSNQPQHF	TGTGCCAGCAGTCGGACAGGGGGCTGGTCTAATCAGCCCCAGCATTTT
TRBD1	-	TRBJ1-1	TRBV30	CASGQTRGNTEAFF	TGTGCCTCGGGACAGACTCGCGGGAACACTGAAGCTTTCTTT
-	-	TRBJ2-5	TRBV2	CARAEGIQRETQYF	TGTGCCAGAGCTGAGGGCATTCAGCGAGAGACCCAGTACTTC
-	-	TRBJ1-2	TRBV6-1	CASSVSLGGDFYGYTF	TGTGCCAGCAGTGTCTCCTTAGGGGGGGACTTCTATGGCTACACCTTC
-	-	TRBJ1-2	TRBV4-1	CASSQGPNYGYTF	TGCGCCAGCAGTCAAGGGCCTAACTATGGCTACACCTTC
TRBD2	-	TRBJ2-7	TRBV6-1	CASSRAGGIYEQYF	TGTGCCAGCAGTCGAGCGGGGGGGATCTACGAGCAGTACTTC
-	few	TRBJ1-4	TRBV11-2	CASSSNRARGEKLFF	TGTGCCAGCAGTTCCAACAGGGCACGAGGAGAAAAACTGTTTTTT
-	-	TRBJ2-5	TRBV18	CASSPGRNQETQYF	TGTGCCAGCTCACCGGGCCGCAACCAAGAGACCCAGTACTTC
-	-	TRBJ2-7	TRBV7-8	CASSSTRSSSYEQYF	TGTGCCAGCAGCTCGACTAGGAGCAGCTCCTACGAGCAGTACTTC
-	few	TRBJ1-2	TRBV30	CAWSVGHHYGYTF	TGTGCCTGGAGTGTGGGGCACCACTATGGCTACACCTTC
TRBD1	-	TRBJ2-3	TRBV4-1	CASSPGQGMLTSTDTQYF	TGCGCCAGCAGCCCAGGACAGGGTATGCTCACTAGCACAGATACGCAGTATTTT
-	-	TRBJ2-7	TRBV10-1	CASGQLAYEQYF	TGCGCCAGCGGACAGCTAGCTTACGAGCAGTACTTC
TRBD2	-	TRBJ2-3	TRBV27	CASSLWGGDYLTSTDTQYF	TGTGCCAGCAGTTTATGGGGGGGGGATTACCTAACAAGCACAGATACGCAGTATTTT
-	-	TRBJ2-7	TRBV6-1	CASSGGRVYEQYF	TGTGCCAGCAGTGGGGGCAGGGTCTACGAGCAGTACTTC
TRBD1	-	TRBJ2-7	TRBV27	CASSFVQGRSSEQYF	TGTGCCAGCAGTTTCGTACAGGGGCGGTCTAGCGAGCAGTACTTC
-	few	TRBJ1-2	TRBV28	CASSFGPGGGGYTF	TGTGCCAGCAGTTTTGGTCCGGGCGGGGGAGGCTACACCTTC
TRBD2	-	TRBJ2-3	TRBV27	CASRPPRLAGESYTQYF	TGTGCCAGCAGGCCCCCCCGACTAGCGGGAGAATCGTATACGCAGTATTTT
-	-	TRBJ2-1	TRBV21-1	CASSKGLQGRDNEQFF	TGTGCCAGCAGCAAAGGCTTACAGGGTCGCGACAATGAGCAGTTCTTC
-	-	TRBJ2-1	TRBV28	CASTETALHEQFF	TGTGCCAGCACCGAGACAGCCTTGCATGAGCAGTTCTTC
TRBD1	once	TRBJ1-1	TRBV5-1	CASRTGGGLEAFF	TGCGCCAGCAGGACAGGGGGCGGGTTGGAAGCTTTCTTT
-	-	TRBJ1-1	TRBV18	CASSPSAGNTEAFF	TGTGCCAGCTCACCAAGCGCGGGGAACACTGAAGCTTTCTTT
-	-	TRBJ2-7	TRBV6-5	CASSYSRPAEQYF	TGTGCCAGCAGTTACTCGCGGCCAGCCGAGCAGTACTTC
-	-	TRBJ1-5	TRBV6-1	CASSEEQPFARPQHF	TGTGCCAGCAGTGAGGAGCAGCCCTTCGCTCGGCCCCAGCATTTT
-	-	TRBJ2-7	TRBV18	CASHGTSAEYEQYF	TGTGCCAGCCACGGGACATCGGCGGAGTACGAGCAGTACTTC
TRBD1	-	TRBJ1-2	TRBV9	CASNIIRGLNLGYTF	TGTGCCAGCAATATAATCAGGGGGCTCAACCTTGGCTACACCTTC
-	-	TRBJ1-2	TRBV28	CASSLLTGVSRYTF	TGTGCCAGCAGTTTATTGACGGGAGTTAGTCGCTACACCTTC
TRBD2	-	TRBJ2-7	TRBV6-6	CASSPSGGLYEQYF	TGTGCCAGCAGTCCTAGCGGGGGGCTCTACGAGCAGTACTTC
-	-	TRBJ2-7	TRBV4-1	CASSQGRGEQYF	TGCGCCAGCAGCCAGGGTAGGGGGGAGCAGTACTTC
TRBD2	-	TRBJ2-3	TRBV11-2	CASSSRREGWYF	TGTGCCAGCAGCTCCCGGCGGGAGGGGTGGTATTTT
-	-	TRBJ1-4	TRBV7-2	CASSLASTSNEKLFF	TGTGCCAGCAGCTTAGCATCTACCTCGAATGAAAAACTGTTTTTT
-	-	TRBJ1-1	TRBV19	CASSWEGSNTEAFF	TGTGCCAGTAGTTGGGAGGGAAGTAACACTGAAGCTTTCTTT
TRBD2	-	TRBJ2-1	TRBV6-4	CASSERLASVVEQFF	TGTGCCAGCAGTGAACGACTAGCATCGGTCGTTGAGCAGTTCTTC
TRBD1	once	TRBJ2-7	TRBV7-6	CASSLTPGQGPQYF	TGTGCCAGCAGCTTAACACCGGGACAGGGTCCTCAGTACTTC
TRBD1	-	TRBJ1-3	TRBV7-8	CASSLGVGQGNPSGNTIYF	TGTGCCAGCAGCTTAGGGGTGGGACAGGGGAACCCCTCTGGAAACACCATATATTTT